This entry features one T cell receptor beta chain sequence. What it binds is unknown. These data belong to a study of CD8+ T cells in alopecia areata. On the study more broadly: A regimen of oral tofacitinib, 5 to 10 mg twice daily, was given to treated patients.

Findings and limits, study-wide: While tofacitinib was given, many expanded lesional clones persisted in scalp and blood.

Extracted from the samples, RNA was reverse transcribed into cDNA to serve as the sequencing template. The table came from immunoSEQ multiplex PCR; TCRdb's copy has only in-frame clones and leaves some out. The table includes about 150,000 clones, about two thirds detected once. This sample's treatment: oral pan-JAK inhibitor, 5-10 mg twice daily. Sampling of alopecia areata patients yielded lesional scalp punch biopsies as well as peripheral blood. Sorted out of PBMCs were CD4+ T cells and CD8+ T cells. The clonotype was recovered from a human donor with alopecia areata. The sequenced sample was CD4+ T cells sorted from blood, obtained at week 4, from a patient treated with tofacitinib.

DNA for the CDR3: TGCGCCAGCAGCCAAGATTCGGCGACAGATACGCAGTATTTT. Translated, it gives CASSQDSATDTQYF. The chain joins TRBV4-3 to TRBJ2-3; D gene unclear. Germline lookup yields CDR1 LGHNA and CDR2 YSLEER. The length of the CDR3 is 14 residues. V lost 0 bases to trimming and J lost 3 bases, with 7 bases between them.